Listed here are 32 T cell receptor beta chains from one sample, sequenced in a study of cytomegalovirus exposure and HLA in healthy donors. TCRdb keeps only in-frame clones here, not all; method: immunoSEQ multiplex PCR. Seen here are approximately 220,000 clones, approximately 80% observed once, and the top ten hold around 15%. The specimen was PBMCs. Receptor source: a woman in her 30s in good health and CMV-seropositive.

This chain connects TRBV28 to TRBJ2-7, with D perhaps matching TRBD1 (6 bases). The CDR3 is 15 amino acids. Germline V gene data show CDR1 as MDHEN and CDR2 as SYDVKM. V shed 5 bases and J shed 9 bases, with 23 bases lying between them. CDR3 coding DNA: TGTGCCAGCAGTCCACCAGGGGTCCCCCCTACGGGGCAGTACTTC. Protein sequence: CASSPPGVPPTGQYF.

The CDR3 DNA sequence: TGTGCCAGCTGTGTAGCGGGCTCCTACAATGAGCAGTTCTTC. Its protein product is CASCVAGSYNEQFF. The rearrangement links TRBV27 to TRBJ2-1, with 7 bases matching TRBD2. CDR1 and CDR2 from the germline V gene are MNHEY and SMNVEV (reference sequence). This CDR3 contains 14 residues. Germline trimming cut 8 bases from V and 0 bases from J; bases unmatched to any gene: 4.

The V call is TRBV7-9, the J call TRBJ1-2; D gene unclear. The V end was cut by 5 bases, the J end by 2 bases, with 6 bases between. This CDR3 has 12 residues. Germline V gene sequence: CDR1 SEHNR, CDR2 FQNEAQ (reference sequence). This CDR3 reads CASSQGNYGYTF. Here the CDR3 DNA reads TGTGCCAGCAGCCAAGGAAACTATGGCTACACCTTC.

The genes are TRBV5-4 and TRBJ2-7; TRBD1 agrees at 10 bases. With V trimmed by 3 bases and J by 5 bases, 8 bases remained unmatched. Germline CDR1 is SGHNT and CDR2 is YYREEE (reference sequence). The CDR3 runs 15 residues. This CDR3 is CASSWGRGTGDEQYF. DNA of the CDR3: TGTGCCAGCAGCTGGGGCCGTGGGACAGGGGACGAGCAGTACTTC.

The chain has TRBV4-2 and TRBJ2-1, with TRBD2 as a possible D gene (6 bases). There are 14 residues in the CDR3. V was clipped by 4 bases and J by 9 bases, with 16 bases between them. Germline V gene data show CDR1 as LGHNA and CDR2 as YNFKEQ. The CDR3 nucleotides read TGTGCCAGCAGCCCTCTTGGCCGGGGGACTGAGCAGTTCTTC. It translates to CASSPLGRGTEQFF.

This sequence joins TRBV2 and TRBJ2-7, with D perhaps TRBD2 (7 bases). Germline loops: CDR1 SNHLY, CDR2 FYNNEI. This CDR3 is built from 16 residues. V was shortened by 6 bases and J by 0 bases, with 18 bases between the two germline ends. Here the CDR3 reads CASRALGGGSSYEQYF. CDR3 DNA: TGTGCCAGCAGAGCCCTTGGGGGCGGGAGCTCCTACGAGCAGTACTTC.

Comment on this clone: Its ends do not fully match the called genes, so a read error is possible. The V call is TRBV15, the J call TRBJ2-4; 7 bases are shared with TRBD1. The CDR3 has 12 residues. Germline V gives CDR1 LNHNV, CDR2 YYDKDF (reference sequence). CDR3: CATSTRDSSVHF. The CDR3, as DNA: TGTGCCACCAGCACCCGGGACAGTTCGGTTCACTTC.

V and J are TRBV29-1 and TRBJ2-3; weak D call: TRBD1 (5 bases). The CDR3 is made up of 14 amino acids. CDR1 and CDR2 (germline): SQVTM, ANQGSEA. Trimming took 3 bases from V and 8 from J, leaving 18 bases between them. CDR3 sequence (DNA): TGCAGCGTTGACGGTGGCAGGGTAATGGGTACGCAGTATTTT. It yields the protein CSVDGGRVMGTQYF.

V and J are TRBV30 and TRBJ1-5; D call uncertain. The CDR3 is 15 amino acids. In germline, CDR1 is GTSNPN, CDR2 SVGIG (reference sequence). Trimming stripped 0 bases from V and 4 bases from J, with 13 bases between. The CDR3 DNA is TGTGCCTGGAGTGTGCCGGAAATAAAGAATCAGCCCCAGCATTTT. Translated, it gives CAWSVPEIKNQPQHF.

The gene calls are TRBV25-1 and TRBJ1-5; 9 bases fit TRBD1. Germline assignment: CDR1 MGHDK and CDR2 SYGVNS. V gave up 6 bases and J gave up 2 bases; unmatched junction bases: 2. This CDR3 spans 14 amino acids. The CDR3 is CASRDRGGNQPQHF. The CDR3 nucleotides are TGTGCCAGCAGGGACAGGGGTGGCAATCAGCCCCAGCATTTT.

This clone appeared once. V and J are TRBV6-5 and TRBJ2-7; TRBD2 is a possible D gene (6 bases). This CDR3 has 14 amino acids. Germline CDR1 is MNHEY and CDR2 is SVGAGI. V gave up 7 bases and J gave up 7 bases, with 20 bases separating them. CDR3 bases: TGTGCCAGCACCTCGGGACTCGGAACTGGGGAGCAGTACTTC. Its protein is CASTSGLGTGEQYF.

The chain recombines TRBV9 with TRBJ2-1; 7 nucleotides agree with TRBD2. From germline, CDR1 is SGDLS and CDR2 YYNGEE. This CDR3 is 15 amino acids long. Trimming removed 3 bases from V and 6 bases from J; junction bases left unmatched: 9. CDR3: CASSADGRRGNEQFF. The CDR3 region has the DNA TGTGCCAGCAGCGCCGACGGGAGGCGGGGCAATGAGCAGTTCTTC.

The chain has TRBV27 and TRBJ2-3; 8 nucleotides align to TRBD2. This CDR3 is built from 14 residues. The V gene's germline CDR1 is MNHEY and CDR2 SMNVEV (reference sequence). J was trimmed by 7 bases and V by 3 bases; bases with no gene match: 6. The CDR3 reads CASSFPGGSHTQYF. The CDR3 DNA follows: TGTGCCAGCAGTTTTCCGGGAGGGTCTCATACGCAGTATTTT.

This chain links TRBV27 with TRBJ1-2; 9 nucleotides align to TRBD1. This CDR3 region has 16 residues. After removal of 5 bases from V and 2 bases from J, the junction contained 9 bases not matched to a gene. CDR1 MNHEY and CDR2 SMNVEV come from the germline V gene (reference sequence). The CDR3 sequence is CASSPATGGGNYGYTF. The CDR3 DNA sequence: TGTGCCAGCAGTCCGGCGACAGGGGGTGGAAACTATGGCTACACCTTC.

The chain uses TRBV30 and TRBJ2-1; perhaps D is TRBD1 or TRBD2 (5 bases each). Deletions cut 1 base from V and 7 bases from J, with 14 bases between. Germline CDR1 is GTSNPN and CDR2 is SVGIG (reference sequence). The length of the CDR3 is 14 residues. The CDR3 sequence: CAWSGEKGQNEQFF. In nucleotides, the CDR3 is TGTGCCTGGAGTGGGGAGAAGGGGCAGAATGAGCAGTTCTTC.

This rearrangement joins TRBV7-9 to TRBJ1-2; D is perhaps TRBD1 (6 bases). Trimming shortened V by 5 bases and J by 4 bases, and 20 bases separated the two germline ends. Germline CDR1 and CDR2: SEHNR and FQNEAQ (reference sequence). The CDR3 is 16 amino acids. The CDR3 sequence is CASSPTTGQSVYGYTF. DNA for the CDR3: TGTGCCAGCAGCCCGACGACCGGACAGTCTGTCTATGGCTACACCTTC.

This clone was recorded once. The chain is built from TRBV6-5 and TRBJ1-2, with D perhaps TRBD1 (5 bases). Trimming removed 0 bases from V and 7 bases from J, with 15 bases in between. The germline CDR1 and CDR2 sequences are MNHEY and SVGAGI. There are 15 residues in the CDR3. In nucleotides, the CDR3 is TGTGCCAGCAGTTACTCCGGGGCCTCGGTCCGTGGCTACACCTTC. Protein sequence: CASSYSGASVRGYTF.

The chain has TRBV2 and TRBJ2-3; tentative D call: TRBD1 (6 bases). V lost 7 bases and J 6 bases, leaving 17 bases between the germline ends. This CDR3 comprises 14 residues. Germline V gene data show CDR1 as SNHLY and CDR2 as FYNNEI. CDR3 loop: CASTFIRGQDTQYF. Written as DNA, the CDR3 is TGTGCCAGCACTTTCATCAGGGGTCAGGATACGCAGTATTTT.

V and J are TRBV7-2 and TRBJ2-2; 10 bases line up with TRBD1. The J segment lost 12 bases and the V segment lost 5 bases, leaving 9 bases of the junction unmatched. Germline V CDR1 and CDR2: SGHTA, FQGNSA. The CDR3 totals 14 residues. CDR3 residues: CASSVRQGAMKLFF. As DNA, the CDR3 is TGTGCCAGCAGCGTGAGACAGGGGGCTATGAAGCTGTTTTTT.

The J gene is TRBJ1-1, the V gene TRBV27, with 8 bases matching TRBD1. Per the germline V gene, CDR1 is MNHEY and CDR2 is SMNVEV (reference sequence). CDR3 size: 14 residues. With V trimmed by 6 bases and J by 7 bases, 10 bases remained unmatched. The CDR3 reads CASRRVDREGEAFF. The CDR3 coding sequence is TGTGCCAGCAGAAGGGTGGACAGGGAGGGTGAAGCTTTCTTT.

The chain carries TRBV27 and TRBJ2-3; tentatively, D is TRBD2 (6 bases). Germline V CDR1 and CDR2: MNHEY, SMNVEV (reference sequence). Trimming pared 5 bases from V and 0 bases from J, leaving 18 bases between. The CDR3 sequence is 17 residues long. The CDR3: CASSPQRDSLSTDTQYF. The DNA of the CDR3 is TGTGCCAGCAGTCCTCAAAGGGACTCTTTAAGCACAGATACGCAGTATTTT.

The rearrangement joins TRBV28 to TRBJ2-1, with D perhaps matching TRBD1 or TRBD2 (5 bases each). V was trimmed by 6 bases and J by 4 bases, leaving 19 bases between them. CDR1 and CDR2 (germline): MDHEN, SYDVKM. This CDR3 spans 16 amino acids. CDR3 sequence (DNA): TGTGCCAGCAGCTTCCGGGGCACTAAAACATACAATGAGCAGTTCTTC. Amino acids: CASSFRGTKTYNEQFF.

The chain joins TRBV25-1 to TRBJ2-7, with a tentative D call TRBD2 (5 bases). CDR1 and CDR2 from the germline V gene are MGHDK and SYGVNS. V was clipped by 7 bases and J by 2 bases, with 15 bases between them. The length of the CDR3 is 14 residues. In DNA form, the CDR3 reads TGTGCCAGCACCGGCGGTCGGGGTGCCTACGAGCAGTACTTC. Its translation is CASTGGRGAYEQYF.

This chain uses TRBV7-9 with TRBJ2-7, with D possibly being TRBD1 or TRBD2 (5 bases each). The germline V and J ends were trimmed by 0 bases and 6 bases, with 12 bases remaining between them. This CDR3 contains 14 residues. Germline assignment: CDR1 SEHNR and CDR2 FQNEAQ (reference sequence). CDR3 sequence reads: CASSLAGRLGEQYF. As DNA, the CDR3 is TGTGCCAGCAGCTTAGCGGGACGGCTTGGCGAGCAGTACTTC. The full variable domain, in which reference TRBV7-9 and TRBJ2-7 provide the parts outside the CDR3, is DTGVSQNPRHKITKRGQNVTFRCDPISEHNRLYWYRQTLGQGPEFLTYFQNEAQLEKSRLLSDRFSAERPKGSFSTLEIQRTEQGDSAMYLCASSLAGRLGEQYFGPGTRLTVT.

This clone was counted between two and nine times. The junction departs from germline at one end; a sequencing error may be responsible. The CDR3 sequence: CATSRAHTLDINEQFF. CDR3 coding DNA: TGTGCCACCAGCAGAGCCCATACACTAGATATCAATGAACAGTTCTTC. The rearrangement joins TRBV15 to TRBJ2-1; D is possibly TRBD2 (5 bases). Germline assignment: CDR1 LNHNV and CDR2 YYDKDF (reference sequence). This CDR3 region has 16 residues.

The CDR3 protein is CASSLRVGTDTQYF. The CDR3 DNA reads TGTGCCAGCAGTTTAAGGGTAGGAACAGATACGCAGTATTTT. This chain uses TRBV27 with TRBJ2-3; D call uncertain. Germline CDR1 reads MNHEY; CDR2 reads SMNVEV (reference sequence). V shed 2 bases and J shed 3 bases, with 9 bases lying between them. This CDR3 has 14 residues.

There are a few counts of this clone. The chain combines TRBV29-1 with TRBJ1-1, with D maybe TRBD1 (6 bases). V dropped 5 bases and J dropped 4 bases, with 14 bases sitting between them. From germline, CDR1 is SQVTM and CDR2 ANQGSEA. The CDR3 extends over 13 amino acids. This CDR3 reads CSVSRGAPTEAFF. The CDR3 coding sequence is TGCAGCGTTTCTCGGGGGGCGCCCACTGAAGCTTTCTTT.

The V gene is TRBV7-9, the J gene TRBJ2-7, with a tentative D call TRBD2 (5 bases). Trimming pared 3 bases from V and 7 bases from J, leaving 13 bases between. The CDR3 is made up of 13 amino acids. Germline V gene sequence: CDR1 SEHNR, CDR2 FQNEAQ (reference sequence). Here the CDR3 reads CASSFPRGGEQYF. CDR3 nucleotide sequence: TGTGCCAGCAGCTTTCCTCGGGGTGGGGAGCAGTACTTC.

On this clone itself: The same CDR3 also results from other DNA sequences found in this sample. This chain uses TRBV9 with TRBJ2-4, with D tentatively TRBD1 or TRBD2 (6 bases each). The V gene lost 0 bases and the J gene lost 7 bases, with 11 bases spanning the gap. The germline V gene has CDR1 SGDLS and CDR2 YYNGEE. The CDR3 consists of 14 residues. CDR3 DNA: TGTGCCAGCAGCGTAGCAGGAGGGGGGAACATTCAGTACTTC. Translated: CASSVAGGGNIQYF.

V is TRBV25-1 and J is TRBJ1-2, with D tentatively TRBD1 (6 bases). Trimming took 4 bases from V and 6 from J, leaving 15 bases between them. From germline, CDR1 is MGHDK and CDR2 SYGVNS. The CDR3 length is 14 residues. CDR3 residues: CASSGPGTTHGYTF. The CDR3 DNA follows: TGTGCCAGCAGTGGGCCCGGGACAACTCATGGCTACACCTTC.

The chain links TRBV5-5 to TRBJ2-7; a possible D gene is TRBD2 (6 bases). V was pared by 7 bases and J by 1 base, with 9 bases between. Germline V lookup: CDR1 SGHKS, CDR2 YYEKEE (reference sequence). The CDR3 runs to 12 residues. DNA of the CDR3: TGTGCCAGCGAGACTAGTTCCTACGAGCAGTACTTC. This encodes CASETSSYEQYF.

In its sample, this clone was seen a few times. The gene calls are TRBV2 and TRBJ2-2; maybe TRBD2 (6 bases). The V end was cut by 6 bases, the J end by 5 bases, with 13 bases between. Germline CDR1 reads SNHLY; CDR2 reads FYNNEI. CDR3 length: 14 residues. The CDR3 here is CASSGSPFTGELFF. The CDR3 bases are TGTGCCAGCAGCGGGAGCCCCTTTACCGGGGAGCTGTTTTTT.